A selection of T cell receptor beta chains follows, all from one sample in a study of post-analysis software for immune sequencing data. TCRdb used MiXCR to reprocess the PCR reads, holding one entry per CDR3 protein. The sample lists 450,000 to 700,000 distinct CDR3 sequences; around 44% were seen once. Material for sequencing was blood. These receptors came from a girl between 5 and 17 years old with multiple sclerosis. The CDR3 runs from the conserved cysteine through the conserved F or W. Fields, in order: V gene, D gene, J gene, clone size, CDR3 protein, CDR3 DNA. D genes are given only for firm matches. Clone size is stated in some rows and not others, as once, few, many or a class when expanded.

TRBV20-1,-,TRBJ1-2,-,CSAEGLGDGYGYTF,TGCAGTGCTGAAGGTCTAGGGGACGGCTATGGCTACACCTTC
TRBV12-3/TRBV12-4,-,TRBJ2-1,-,CASSFRPINEQFF,TGTGCCAGCAGTTTCAGGCCGATCAATGAGCAGTTCTTC
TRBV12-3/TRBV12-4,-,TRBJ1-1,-,CASSFEENTEAFF,TGTGCCAGCAGTTTCGAGGAGAACACTGAAGCTTTCTTT
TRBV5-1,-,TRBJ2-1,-,CASSLVAEIYNEQFF,TGCGCCAGCAGCTTGGTGGCAGAAATTTACAATGAGCAGTTCTTC
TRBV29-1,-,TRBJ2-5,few,CSVERGDGETQYF,TGCAGCGTTGAAAGAGGGGACGGGGAGACCCAGTACTTC
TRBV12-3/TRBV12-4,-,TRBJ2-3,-,CASSSRTVKSTDTQYF,TGTGCCAGCAGTTCCCGGACGGTAAAAAGCACAGATACGCAGTATTTT
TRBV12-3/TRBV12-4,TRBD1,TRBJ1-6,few,CASSSDRGKSISPLHF,TGTGCCAGCAGTTCCGACAGGGGGAAGTCAATATCACCCCTCCACTTT
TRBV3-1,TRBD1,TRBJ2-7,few,CASSQDSGTGRYEQYF,TGTGCCAGCAGCCAAGATTCCGGGACAGGGAGGTACGAGCAGTACTTC
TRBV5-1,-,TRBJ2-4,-,CASRGDLAKNIQYF,TGCGCCAGCCGTGGAGACCTAGCCAAAAACATTCAGTACTTC
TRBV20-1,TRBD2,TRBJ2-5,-,CSAGLGRQETQYF,TGCAGTGCCGGTCTCGGGAGGCAAGAGACCCAGTACTTC
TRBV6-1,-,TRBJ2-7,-,CASSEDVWRGEQYF,TGTGCCAGCAGTGAAGACGTTTGGCGTGGCGAGCAGTACTTC
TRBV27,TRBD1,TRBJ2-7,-,CASSFTGQTYEQYF,TGTGCCAGCAGTTTTACGGGACAGACCTACGAGCAGTACTTC
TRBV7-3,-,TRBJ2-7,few,CASSSYSSYEQYF,TGTGCCAGCAGCTCCTATAGCTCCTACGAGCAGTACTTC
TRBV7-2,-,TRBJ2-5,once,CASSFLGAWETRYF,TGTGCCAGCAGCTTTCTGGGGGCATGGGAGACCCGGTACTTC
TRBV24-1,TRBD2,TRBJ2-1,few,CATSDSLPSGNEQFF,TGTGCCACCAGTGATTCCCTCCCTAGCGGCAATGAGCAGTTCTTC
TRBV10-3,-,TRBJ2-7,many,CAIRARLEREQYF,TGTGCCATCAGAGCCAGACTAGAACGGGAGCAGTACTTC
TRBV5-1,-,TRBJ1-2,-,CASSPSGERFHGYTF,TGCGCCAGCAGCCCTTCGGGAGAGCGGTTTCATGGCTACACCTTC
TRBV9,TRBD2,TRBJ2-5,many,CASSPRTSRRETQYF,TGTGCCAGCAGCCCCAGGACTAGCCGACGGGAGACCCAGTACTTC
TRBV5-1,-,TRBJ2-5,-,CASSLRSGQETQYF,TGCGCCAGCAGCTTGAGATCAGGCCAAGAGACCCAGTACTTC
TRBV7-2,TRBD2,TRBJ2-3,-,CASSLLAGAPTDTQYF,TGTGCCAGCAGCTTATTAGCGGGGGCCCCCACTGATACGCAGTATTTT
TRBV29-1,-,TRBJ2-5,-,CSVERRLQETQYF,TGCAGCGTTGAACGTCGGCTCCAAGAGACCCAGTACTTC
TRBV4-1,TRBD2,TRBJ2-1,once,CASKAGNEQFF,TGCGCCAGCAAAGCGGGGAATGAGCAGTTCTTC
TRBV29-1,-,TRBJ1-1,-,CSVLVYTEAFF,TGCAGCGTCTTAGTGTACACTGAAGCTTTCTTT
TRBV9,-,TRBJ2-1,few,CASTRRGDNEQFF,TGTGCCAGCACCCGCAGGGGGGACAATGAGCAGTTCTTC
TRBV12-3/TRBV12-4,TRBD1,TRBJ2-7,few,CASSPRTGLSYEQYF,TGTGCCAGCAGTCCCCGGACAGGGTTGTCCTACGAGCAGTACTTC
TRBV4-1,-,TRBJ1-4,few,CASRTTNEKLFF,TGCGCCAGCAGAACAACTAATGAAAAACTGTTTTTT
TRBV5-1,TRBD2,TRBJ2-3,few,CASSLGTSTTDTQYF,TGCGCCAGCAGCTTGGGGACTAGCACCACAGATACGCAGTATTTT
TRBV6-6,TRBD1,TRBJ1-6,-,CASSYLDRGNSPLHF,TGTGCCAGCAGTTACCTCGACAGGGGAAATTCACCCCTCCACTTT
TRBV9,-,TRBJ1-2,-,CASSPRPGLTIYGYTF,TGTGCCAGCAGCCCCCGTCCGGGACTGACGATCTATGGCTACACCTTC
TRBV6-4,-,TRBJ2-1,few,CASSDSGAAFYNEQFF,TGTGCCAGCAGTGACTCAGGGGCGGCCTTCTACAATGAGCAGTTCTTC
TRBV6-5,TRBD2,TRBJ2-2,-,CASRTSGGAPGELFF,TGTGCCAGCAGGACTAGCGGGGGGGCGCCCGGGGAGCTGTTTTTT
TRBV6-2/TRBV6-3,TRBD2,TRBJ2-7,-,CASNRLATTYEQYF,TGTGCCAGCAACCGACTAGCGACTACCTACGAGCAGTACTTC
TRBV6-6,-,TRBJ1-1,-,CASSSGPGGSDTEAFF,TGTGCCAGCAGTTCAGGACCCGGGGGGTCCGACACTGAAGCTTTCTTT
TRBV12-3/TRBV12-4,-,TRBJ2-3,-,CASSLAPSGESTDTQYF,TGTGCCAGCAGTTTAGCCCCTTCGGGGGAGAGCACAGATACGCAGTATTTT
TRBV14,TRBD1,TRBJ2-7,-,CASSRGTGISYEQYF,TGTGCCAGCAGCCGAGGGACAGGGATCTCCTACGAGCAGTACTTC
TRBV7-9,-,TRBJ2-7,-,CASSSQPGAYEEQYF,TGTGCCAGCAGCTCCCAGCCCGGAGCCTACGAAGAGCAGTACTTC
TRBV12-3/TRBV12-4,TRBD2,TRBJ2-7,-,CASSLGLAEGYEQYF,TGTGCCAGCAGTTTAGGACTAGCGGAGGGGTACGAGCAGTACTTC
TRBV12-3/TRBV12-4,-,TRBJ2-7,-,CASRPGTSTYEQYF,TGTGCCAGCAGACCCGGGACCTCAACCTACGAGCAGTACTTC
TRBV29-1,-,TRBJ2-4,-,CSAFYVGIQYF,TGCAGCGCTTTCTATGTTGGCATTCAGTACTTC